These T cell receptor beta chains were read from a single sample in a study of blood T cells in healthy people across ages. TCRdb re-derived calls from the 5' RACE reads in MiXCR, one entry per CDR3 protein. Here the sample spans 1.5 million or so distinct CDR3 sequences, roughly two fifths being singletons. The sample was blood. The receptor set was obtained from a woman under 30 in good health. CDR3s include the opening cysteine and the closing phenylalanine or tryptophan. The order of the fields is D gene, J gene, clone size, CDR3 length, V gene, CDR3 protein, CDR3 DNA. A D gene is named only where the DNA matches it firmly. A row's size may be missing; if present it is once, few, many or a size class.

- TRBJ1-2 - 14 TRBV20-1 CSAPRLAQGYGYTF TGCAGTGCTCCCCGACTCGCTCAGGGGTATGGCTACACCTTC
- TRBJ2-1 few 16 TRBV7-2 CASSLDGGRPYNEQFF TGTGCCAGCAGCTTGGACGGGGGGCGCCCCTACAATGAGCAGTTCTTC
- TRBJ1-5 - 15 TRBV6-7 CASNPEYYSNQPQHF TGTGCCAGCAACCCCGAGTATTATAGCAATCAGCCCCAGCATTTT
TRBD2 TRBJ2-7 - 14 TRBV7-9 CASSLIGGGYEQYF TGTGCCAGCAGCTTAATCGGGGGGGGCTACGAGCAGTACTTC
- TRBJ2-1 - 13 TRBV5-1 CASSSFSHNEQFF TGCGCCAGCAGCAGCTTCTCCCACAATGAGCAGTTCTTC
- TRBJ2-3 - 15 TRBV4-1 CASSQERQGGDPQYF TGCGCCAGCAGCCAAGAGCGGCAGGGTGGGGATCCGCAGTATTTT
TRBD1 TRBJ1-2 few 14 TRBV7-9 CASSFAGTGGGYTF TGTGCCAGCAGCTTCGCCGGGACAGGAGGCGGCTACACCTTC
TRBD2 TRBJ2-1 - 18 TRBV6-1 CASSEALAGVLSYNEQFF TGTGCCAGCAGTGAAGCGTTAGCGGGGGTCCTATCCTACAATGAGCAGTTCTTC
- TRBJ2-7 - 14 TRBV7-2 CARSLIRTDYEQYF TGTGCCAGAAGCCTCATTCGGACAGATTACGAGCAGTACTTC
TRBD1 TRBJ2-7 - 15 TRBV9 CASSGRDRGVYEQYF TGTGCCAGCAGCGGCCGGGACAGGGGAGTTTACGAGCAGTACTTC
- TRBJ2-1 few 16 TRBV21-1 CASSRGRDRRDNEQFF TGTGCCAGCAGCAGAGGCCGGGACAGGAGGGACAATGAGCAGTTCTTC
- TRBJ1-2 - 14 TRBV6-2/TRBV6-3 CASSYLSGNYGYTF TGTGCCAGCAGTTACTTGAGTGGTAACTATGGCTACACCTTC
- TRBJ2-4 - 13 TRBV11-2 CASSDRNGNIQYF TGTGCCAGCAGCGACAGGAATGGAAACATTCAGTACTTC
TRBD2 TRBJ2-1 - 17 TRBV11-3 CASSPTSGNSRDNEQFF TGTGCCAGCAGCCCGACTAGCGGGAATAGTAGAGACAATGAGCAGTTCTTC
TRBD2 TRBJ2-1 few 15 TRBV10-3 CATRLAGGPGNEQFF TGTGCCACCCGACTAGCGGGGGGGCCTGGGAATGAGCAGTTCTTC
- TRBJ2-4 - 16 TRBV12-3/TRBV12-4 CASRPLGPEAKNIQYF TGTGCCAGCAGGCCCTTGGGACCGGAGGCCAAAAACATTCAGTACTTC
TRBD1 TRBJ2-2 - 16 TRBV6-5 CASSYLGQTNTGELFF TGTGCCAGCAGTTACCTGGGACAGACGAACACCGGGGAGCTGTTTTTT
- TRBJ2-5 - 18 TRBV12-3/TRBV12-4 CASSLPDPPQGLPETQYF TGTGCCAGCAGTTTACCAGACCCTCCGCAGGGGCTCCCAGAGACCCAGTACTTC
- TRBJ2-7 few 17 TRBV6-5 CASSYSMLSGAWYEQYF TGTGCCAGCAGTTACTCGATGTTATCAGGGGCGTGGTACGAGCAGTACTTC
- TRBJ2-2 few 12 TRBV29-1 CSVVGGTGELFF TGCAGCGTCGTGGGGGGTACCGGGGAGCTGTTTTTT
TRBD2 TRBJ2-3 - 18 TRBV5-1 CASSLGFSPGGRGDTQYF TGCGCCAGCAGCTTGGGTTTCAGTCCGGGGGGGCGTGGAGATACGCAGTATTTT
- TRBJ1-5 - 13 TRBV4-2 CASSSRGYQPQHF TGTGCCAGCAGCTCGCGGGGTTATCAGCCCCAGCATTTT
TRBD1 TRBJ1-1 - 14 TRBV7-9 CASSSRQGGTEAFF TGTGCCAGCAGCTCGCGACAGGGTGGTACTGAAGCTTTCTTT
- TRBJ1-2 - 13 TRBV9 CASSVDPNYGYTF TGTGCCAGCAGCGTCGACCCTAACTATGGCTACACCTTC
TRBD1 TRBJ2-7 many 15 TRBV5-1 CASSLVAGDSYEQYF TGCGCCAGCAGCTTGGTAGCAGGGGACAGCTACGAGCAGTACTTC
- TRBJ1-4 - 14 TRBV18 CASSPETGNEKLFF TGTGCCAGCTCACCAGAGACTGGGAATGAAAAACTGTTTTTT
- TRBJ2-7 few 13 TRBV11-2 CASSWETSYEQYF TGTGCCAGCAGCTGGGAAACCTCCTACGAGCAGTACTTC
TRBD1 TRBJ2-7 - 15 TRBV25-1 CASSDPRQGRYEQYF TGTGCCAGCAGTGATCCTCGACAGGGGAGGTACGAGCAGTACTTC
- TRBJ2-3 few 14 TRBV20-1 CSASDRTTRLGQYF TGCAGTGCTAGTGATCGTACTACCCGGCTAGGGCAGTATTTT
- TRBJ2-1 - 12 TRBV7-2 CASSLERAGRFF TGTGCCAGCAGCTTAGAAAGGGCCGGCCGGTTCTTC
- TRBJ1-2 - 11 TRBV6-2/TRBV6-3 CASSYLNGYTF TGTGCCAGCAGTTACCTCAATGGCTACACCTTC
- TRBJ2-4 - 16 TRBV20-1 CSARARQVKGGSEQYF TGCAGTGCTAGAGCAAGACAGGTTAAGGGGGGAAGTGAGCAGTACTTC
TRBD2 TRBJ2-1 - 17 TRBV10-3 CAISAFPRGSGYNEQFF TGTGCCATCAGTGCTTTCCCTCGCGGGAGTGGCTACAATGAGCAGTTCTTC
TRBD1 TRBJ2-7 few 16 TRBV7-2 CASSLTTGCLTYEQYF TGTGCCAGCAGCTTAACGACAGGGTGCTTAACCTACGAGCAGTACTTC
TRBD2 TRBJ2-1 - 15 TRBV3-1 CASSETSGDYNEQFF TGTGCTAGCAGCGAGACTAGCGGGGACTACAATGAGCAGTTCTTC
TRBD2 TRBJ2-2 - 16 TRBV6-5 CASSYGVAGRTGELFF TGTGCCAGCAGTTACGGGGTAGCGGGACGGACCGGGGAGCTGTTTTTT
- TRBJ2-3 few 13 TRBV10-2 CASSERNPDTQYF TGCGCCAGCAGTGAAAGGAATCCAGATACGCAGTATTTT
TRBD2 TRBJ2-7 few 14 TRBV14 CASSRRLAEFEQYF TGTGCCAGCAGCCGGCGACTAGCGGAGTTCGAGCAGTACTTC
- TRBJ1-2 few 12 TRBV30 CAWSPRRYGYTF TGTGCCTGGAGCCCGAGGCGGTATGGCTACACCTTC
- TRBJ1-4 - 15 TRBV4-1 CAGSRATGTNEKLFF TGCGCCGGCAGCCGAGCGACAGGTACTAATGAAAAACTGTTTTTT
- TRBJ2-7 - 15 TRBV18 CASSPQGRSYNEQYF TGTGCCAGCTCACCACAGGGGCGCTCCTACAATGAGCAGTACTTC
- TRBJ1-4 few 14 TRBV6-5 CATSNRPINEKLFF TGTGCCACTTCGAATAGACCGATTAATGAAAAACTGTTTTTT
- TRBJ2-7 - 14 TRBV4-3 CASSQDWGSNEQYF TGCGCCAGCAGCCAAGATTGGGGTAGTAATGAGCAGTACTTC
- TRBJ2-7 few 14 TRBV27 CASSRSVLGGEQYF TGTGCCAGCAGCCGCTCGGTTTTGGGGGGCGAGCAGTACTTC
- TRBJ1-1 few 15 TRBV6-2/TRBV6-3 CASSPPGLMNTEAFF TGTGCCAGCAGTCCCCCGGGACTGATGAACACTGAAGCTTTCTTT
- TRBJ1-2 - 16 TRBV21-1 CASSNDTTSLDGYYTF TGTGCCAGCAGCAACGACACGACATCCCTGGACGGTTACTACACCTTC
- TRBJ2-7 - 13 TRBV2 CASSASVGHKQYF TGTGCCAGCAGTGCTTCCGTCGGTCACAAGCAGTACTTC
TRBD1 TRBJ1-1 few 14 TRBV20-1 CSARAPSGGTEAFF TGCAGTGCTAGAGCCCCGTCAGGGGGCACTGAAGCTTTCTTT
TRBD1 TRBJ1-2 many 12 TRBV20-1 CSATSDRTGYTF TGCAGTGCTACCTCGGACAGGACGGGCTACACCTTC
- TRBJ2-7 - 16 TRBV12-3/TRBV12-4 CASSFWGRAVRDEQYF TGTGCCAGCAGTTTCTGGGGTCGTGCCGTACGCGACGAGCAGTACTTC
- TRBJ1-4 few 13 TRBV14 CAPLGGGSEKLFF TGTGCCCCCCTGGGAGGCGGCAGTGAAAAACTGTTTTTT
TRBD2 TRBJ2-2 - 18 TRBV20-1 CSARSRTSGTWGTGELFF TGCAGTGCTAGATCAAGGACTAGCGGTACCTGGGGGACCGGGGAGCTGTTTTTT
- TRBJ2-7 few 15 TRBV3-1 CASSQDSGATYEQYF TGTGCCAGCAGCCAAGATAGCGGAGCCACCTACGAGCAGTACTTC
- TRBJ2-5 - 13 TRBV24-1 CATSDWFQETQYF TGTGCCACCAGTGATTGGTTCCAAGAGACCCAGTACTTC
- TRBJ2-5 - 13 TRBV4-3 CASSQDLVRAQYF TGCGCCAGCAGCCAAGATCTAGTGAGGGCCCAGTACTTC
- TRBJ2-3 - 14 TRBV27 CASSSVFSADTQYF TGTGCCAGCAGTTCCGTTTTTTCGGCAGATACGCAGTATTTT
- TRBJ1-6 few 17 TRBV5-1 CASSLEGLSSYNSPLHF TGCGCCAGCAGCTTGGAGGGTCTGAGCTCCTATAATTCACCCCTCCACTTT
TRBD2 TRBJ2-1 few 14 TRBV5-1 CASSLTSGSNEQFF TGCGCCAGCAGCTTGACTAGCGGGAGCAATGAGCAGTTCTTC
- TRBJ2-1 - 14 TRBV7-2 CASSVSPGRNEQFF TGTGCCAGCAGCGTATCTCCGGGGCGCAATGAGCAGTTCTTC
- TRBJ2-2 few 13 TRBV7-9 CASSFLVVGELFF TGTGCCAGCAGCTTCCTGGTAGTCGGGGAGCTGTTTTTT